The 2 T cell receptor beta chains below come from one sample, sequenced in a study of quantifying T cell responses using KT2 cells. Overall study: Reverse transcription used primers in the TCR alpha and beta constant regions.

An oligo carrying a UMI was ligated to the cDNA 3' end. An equimolar mix of RC1.1 and RC1.2 primed the beta chain across TRBC1 and TRBC2. TCRdb processed the UMI-ligation and nested PCR reads anew with MiXCR; each CDR3 protein has one entry. The data contain over 55,000 distinct CDR3 sequences, roughly an eighth of them singletons. What was sequenced was PBMCs spiked with cells of the T cell clone KT2. The source is a human donor.

The CDR3: CASSGGQRGISPLHF. In DNA, the CDR3 is TGTGCCAGCAGTGGGGGACAGAGGGGAATTTCACCCCTCCACTTT. This chain connects TRBV2 to TRBJ1-6; 7 positions match TRBD1. CDR3 length: 15 residues. V trimming: 4 bases; J trimming: 9 bases; junction bases outside the gene matches: 9. Germline values: CDR1 SNHLY, CDR2 FYNNEI.

CDR3 coding DNA: TGTGCCAGCAGCCTAACCGGGACTAGCGGAGATACGCAGTATTTT. This codes for CASSLTGTSGDTQYF. The rearrangement joins TRBV11-2 to TRBJ2-3, with 11 bases matching TRBD2. The CDR3 covers 15 residues. Germline CDR1 is SGHAT and CDR2 is FQNNGV. J gave up 5 bases and V 5 bases, and 6 bases lay outside the gene matches.